This T cell receptor (beta chain) was identified during a study of blood T cell repertoires in COVID-19. Overall study context: PBMCs, B-cell-depleted T cells, or T cells were the source of the cDNA or gDNA that made up the material.

Study members were between roughly 18 and 89 years old and lived in approximately 25 US regions. Donors of Cohort 3 who recovered were those that had two negative PCRs, clearance, or symptom resolution. Looked up from germline, CDR1 is LNHDA and CDR2 is SQIVND (reference sequence). The CDR3 consists of 14 residues. The V gene end was trimmed by 5 bases and the J gene end by 4 bases; junction bases not matched to a gene: 2. Source study methods: For nucleated cells, counts were estimated from reference gene primer amplification. Assay used: immunoSEQ multiplex PCR; TCRdb lists only in-frame clones, some missing. The V and J calls and clone size come from that table; D and trimming were worked out from the DNA. The profile shows more than 200,000 clones, around 89% of them singletons.

The sample consisted of PBMCs or T cells enriched from blood (not recorded which). V and J are TRBV19 and TRBJ1-3, with 10 bases fitting TRBD1. The receptor comes from a woman aged 25-40 years who had recovered from COVID-19. DNA of the CDR3: TGTGCCAGTAGTCTGGGACAGGGGGGAAACACCATATATTTT. Amino acid sequence: CASSLGQGGNTIYF.